The next 3 T cell receptor beta chains were all read from a single sample in a study of regulatory T cells in long-lasting Graves disease. The time point: newly diagnosed GD, antithyroid drugs for less than 3 months. Extracted RNA from PBMCs served as the source of the TCR library. CDR3 regions were amplified by Arm-PCR using iRepertoire HTBI primers to build TCR beta libraries. TCRdb recomputed calls from the multiplex PCR reads with MiXCR, one row per CDR3 protein. This table has approximately 470,000 distinct CDR3 sequences, roughly 17% appearing once. The same sample was also studied in work on T cells in Graves' hyperthyroidism and ophthalmopathy.

This material consisted of peripheral blood mononuclear cells (PBMCs), taken at new diagnosis, from a patient treated with antithyroid drugs. The receptors come from a man in his forties or fifties with Graves disease.

This clonotype came up many times. The chain joins TRBV24-1 to TRBJ2-2; D might be TRBD1 (6 bases). Germline V lookup: CDR1 KGHDR, CDR2 SFDVKD. The CDR3 runs to 15 residues. V was trimmed by 5 bases and J by 2 bases, leaving 11 bases between them. As DNA, the CDR3 is TGTGCCACCAGTGGGCCGGGACAAAACACCGGGGAGCTGTTTTTT. Translating it yields CATSGPGQNTGELFF.

This clonotype was seen at least ten times. The rearrangement links TRBV18 to TRBJ2-7; TRBD1 is a possible D gene (6 bases). V gave up 9 bases and J gave up 0 bases, with 15 bases separating them. The germline gives CDR1 KGHSH, CDR2 LQKENI. The CDR3 has 14 amino acids. The CDR3 DNA is TGTGCCAGTTCCATAGGGGGAGTCTCCTACGAGCAGTACTTC. It yields the protein CASSIGGVSYEQYF.

In this sample, this clonotype turned up many times. This chain connects TRBV24-1 to TRBJ2-7; 8 bases map to TRBD1. The CDR3 contains 15 residues. The germline gives CDR1 KGHDR, CDR2 SFDVKD. V shed 6 bases, J shed 5 bases, and the junction held 11 bases outside the gene matches. CDR3 protein: CATSPWTGCLDEQYF. DNA of the CDR3: TGTGCCACCAGTCCCTGGACAGGGTGTCTGGACGAGCAGTACTTC.